These 10 T cell receptor beta chains came from one sample sequenced in a study of cytomegalovirus exposure and HLA in healthy donors (TCRdb year 2017). Library generation was performed with the immunoSEQ multiplex PCR assay. For the multiplex PCR, a mixture combining 60 forward primers for TCR Vbeta segments and 13 reverse primers for TCR Jbeta segments was used. The source is immuneACCESS, and TCRdb retained only in-frame sequences with V and J called. Part of the clones is not carried over; for the studies checked, unresolved V genes explain less than half of this, and the remainder is unexplained. Per the sample table, the count is 140,000 or so clones. 0.75% to 1% of the sample is in the top ten clones. The sample taken for sequencing was PBMCs. These receptors were taken from a male donor in good health and CMV-seronegative.

This chain uses TRBV28 with TRBJ2-7; D may be TRBD2 (6 bases). The CDR3 extends over 16 amino acids. In germline, CDR1 is MDHEN, CDR2 SYDVKM. V lost 5 bases, J lost 7 bases, and 24 bases lay in between. CDR3 loop: CASSPPGEEGSGEQYF. Here the CDR3 DNA reads TGTGCCAGCAGTCCCCCGGGGGAAGAAGGCTCGGGAGAGCAGTACTTC.

This rearrangement joins TRBV5-4 to TRBJ1-2; no reliable D call. Between the trimmed V and J ends, which lost 0 bases and 4 bases, there was a span of 7 bases. The germline V gene has CDR1 SGHNT and CDR2 YYREEE (reference sequence). CDR3 size: 13 residues. This CDR3 reads CASSLDSPYGYTF. CDR3 DNA: TGTGCCAGCAGCTTGGATTCTCCCTATGGCTACACCTTC. The full variable domain, in which reference TRBV5-4 and TRBJ1-2 provide the parts outside the CDR3, is ETGVTQSPTHLIKTRGQQVTLRCSSQSGHNTVSWYQQALGQGPQFIFQYYREEENGRGNFPPRFSGLQFPNYSSELNVNALELDDSALYLCASSLDSPYGYTFGSGTRLTVV.

The chain is built from TRBV9 and TRBJ1-2, with unresolved D. The germline gives CDR1 SGDLS, CDR2 YYNGEE. The length of the CDR3 is 14 residues. Trimming left V 0 bases short and J 2 bases short, with 8 bases between. The CDR3 here is CASSVVGGNYGYTF. The CDR3 coding sequence is TGTGCCAGCAGCGTAGTGGGAGGGAACTATGGCTACACCTTC.

The chain employs TRBV18 and TRBJ1-2, with 7 bases matching TRBD1. The CDR3 extends over 16 amino acids. Trimming removed 3 bases from V and 3 bases from J; junction bases left unmatched: 10. The germline V gene encodes CDR1 KGHSH and CDR2 LQKENI. The CDR3 here is CASSPSDRRPDYGYTF. The CDR3 DNA sequence: TGTGCCAGCTCACCGTCGGACAGGCGACCTGACTATGGCTACACCTTC.

The chain recombines TRBV18 with TRBJ1-2; possibly TRBD1 for D (6 bases). The CDR3 extends over 16 amino acids. V gave up 0 bases and J gave up 1 base, with 12 bases separating them. Germline V gene sequence: CDR1 KGHSH, CDR2 LQKENI. CDR3 sequence reads: CASSPPNRVINYGYTF. The CDR3 DNA reads as TGTGCCAGCTCACCACCGAACAGGGTCATTAACTATGGCTACACCTTC. The whole variable domain, filled in from reference TRBV18 and TRBJ1-2, reads NAGVMQNPRHLVRRRGQEARLRCSPMKGHSHVYWYRQLPEEGLKFMVYLQKENIIDESGMPKERFSAEFPKEGPSILRIQQVVRGDSAAYFCASSPPNRVINYGYTFGSGTRLTVV.

The V gene is TRBV5-6, the J gene TRBJ2-1, with 8 nucleotides matching TRBD1. There are 12 residues in the CDR3. In germline, CDR1 is SGHDT, CDR2 YYEEEE. V trimming: 3 bases; J trimming: 8 bases; junction bases outside the gene matches: 1. CDR3 DNA sequence: TGTGCCAGCAGCTCAGGGGGCTATGAGCAGTTCTTC. This translates into CASSSGGYEQFF.

V and J are TRBV18 and TRBJ1-1, with a possible D match to TRBD1 (6 bases). The germline V gene encodes CDR1 KGHSH and CDR2 LQKENI. The CDR3 is 15 amino acids. Deletions cut 6 bases from V and 0 bases from J, with 14 bases between. DNA for the CDR3: TGTGCCAGCTCTCCCCGGACAGTTATGAACACTGAAGCTTTCTTT. Its translation is CASSPRTVMNTEAFF.

This chain links TRBV19 with TRBJ2-7, with unresolved D. The ends were cut back, 8 bases at V and 1 base at J, with 6 bases in the middle. This CDR3 region has 11 residues. Germline CDR1 LNHDA, CDR2 SQIVND (reference sequence). As DNA, the CDR3 is TGTGCCAGTCGCGATTCCTACGAGCAGTACTTC. Translation gives CASRDSYEQYF.

This chain connects TRBV5-1 to TRBJ2-7; perhaps TRBD1 as D (5 bases). Trimming took off 2 bases at V and 3 bases at J, with 6 bases between the two ends. The CDR3 covers 12 residues. Germline CDR1 is SGHRS and CDR2 is YFSETQ. In DNA form, the CDR3 reads TGCGCCAGCAGCTTCCAGGGCTACGAGCAGTACTTC. It codes for CASSFQGYEQYF.

The chain combines TRBV29-1 with TRBJ2-1; D unclear. Trimming took 7 bases from V and 8 from J, leaving 15 bases between them. The CDR3 runs 12 residues. Germline-derived CDR1 and CDR2 are SQVTM and ANQGSEA. In DNA form, the CDR3 reads TGCAGCGGAACGTCGCGAGGCGATGAGCAGTTCTTC. Translating gives CSGTSRGDEQFF.